This T cell receptor (beta chain) was found in a study of control samples from healthy donors and cancer patients. This CDR3 has 14 residues. V lost 6 bases, J lost 1 base, and 4 bases stayed unmatched. Germline loops: CDR1 WNHNN, CDR2 SYGVQD (reference sequence). The protocol was immunoSEQ multiplex PCR, while the TCRdb copy is restricted to in-frame clones and leaves out a portion. The sample lists fewer than 110,000 clones; roughly 89% were seen once. The source of this sequence is a man aged 55 to 70 with lung cancer. This sequence joins TRBV10-1 and TRBJ1-1; the match to TRBD1 covers 8 bases. Source material: PBMCs. The CDR3 DNA sequence: TGCGCCAGCAGCTACGACAGGGGGAACACTGAAGCTTTCTTT. Translation gives CASSYDRGNTEAFF.